What follows are 25 T cell receptor beta chains derived from one specimen sequenced in a study of T-cell memory formation after mild COVID-19. TCRdb recomputed calls from the 5' RACE reads with MiXCR, one row per CDR3 protein. This repertoire shows about 560,000 distinct CDR3 sequences, roughly 20% found once; its top ten account for 7.5% to 9.5%. The sample comprised PBMCs or a T cell subset sorted from them (not recorded which). These receptors came from an adult woman who had mild COVID-19 (a few samples of this study predate the infection). Cell type and time point are not known.

This clonotype was seen a few times. This chain connects TRBV29-1 to TRBJ2-1; D ambiguous. Germline CDR1 SQVTM, CDR2 ANQGSEA. This CDR3 is 12 amino acids long. V shed 2 bases and J shed 8 bases, with 10 bases lying between them. Here the CDR3 reads CSVELKPDEQFF. The CDR3 DNA sequence: TGCAGCGTTGAACTAAAGCCGGATGAGCAGTTCTTC.

This clonotype was counted a few times. The chain joins TRBV20-1 to TRBJ2-7; D is ambiguous. Germline V CDR1 and CDR2: DFQATT, SNEGSKA (reference sequence). The CDR3 loop spans 13 amino acids. The ends were cut back, 6 bases at V and 3 bases at J, with 15 bases in the middle. The chain's CDR3 is CSAFGTDLYEQYF. The CDR3 DNA is TGCAGTGCGTTCGGCACGGACCTCTACGAGCAGTACTTC.

This clonotype was detected a few times. This chain connects TRBV7-8 to TRBJ1-1; no reliable D call. CDR1 SGHVS and CDR2 FQNEAQ come from the germline V gene. The CDR3 extends over 15 amino acids. V dropped 1 base and J dropped 4 bases, with 13 bases sitting between them. The CDR3 spells CASSLVGRLITEAFF. The DNA for the CDR3 is TGTGCCAGCAGCTTAGTAGGCCGGTTAATCACTGAAGCTTTCTTT.

This clonotype was counted only a few times. This chain links TRBV6-5 with TRBJ2-7; 10 nucleotides match TRBD2. The CDR3 is 14 amino acids. V lost 6 bases and J lost 7; bases outside the gene matches: 9. The germline CDR1 and CDR2 sequences are MNHEY and SVGAGI. CDR3 region: CASRKAGGPREQYF. For the CDR3, the DNA is TGTGCCAGCAGGAAAGCGGGAGGGCCGAGAGAGCAGTACTTC.

This clonotype has a single count. This chain joins TRBV10-3 and TRBJ2-3; TRBD2 matches at 7 bases. Germline values: CDR1 ENHRY, CDR2 SYGVKD. J gave up 0 bases and V 11 bases, and 20 bases lay outside the gene matches. The CDR3 runs to 18 residues. CDR3 nucleotide sequence: TGTGCCTCCGGAAGTTTATCGGGCGGGGGACTAAGCACAGATACGCAGTATTTT. Amino acids: CASGSLSGGGLSTDTQYF.

This clonotype was detected only once. The chain links TRBV6-1 to TRBJ2-3; 8 bases match TRBD1. The CDR3 is made up of 15 amino acids. Germline CDR1 reads MNHNS; CDR2 reads SASEGT. V gave up 6 bases and J gave up 5 bases; unmatched junction bases: 10. Here the CDR3 DNA reads TGTGCCAGCAGCCTAACAGGGGGTTCGGGAGATACGCAGTATTTT. It is translated as CASSLTGGSGDTQYF.

CDR3 nucleotide sequence: TGTGCCAGCAGCCAAGGTCCAACTAGCCAAGAGACCCAGTACTTC. This encodes CASSQGPTSQETQYF. V usage is TRBV4-2 and J usage is TRBJ2-5; TRBD2 is a possible D gene (5 bases). The V gene's germline CDR1 is LGHNA and CDR2 YNFKEQ. V lost 1 base and J 1 base, leaving 10 bases between the germline ends. The CDR3 spans 15 residues.

This clonotype was observed a handful of times. The chain combines TRBV7-2 with TRBJ2-7, with no clear D. Germline V CDR1 and CDR2: SGHTA, FQGNSA. Trimming took off 10 bases at V and 2 bases at J, with 18 bases between the two ends. The CDR3 extends over 14 amino acids. The CDR3 loop is CATPRPGRTYEQYF. DNA for the CDR3: TGTGCCACCCCGCGTCCCGGACGCACCTACGAGCAGTACTTC.

The J gene is TRBJ1-6, the V gene TRBV5-5; 7 bases map to TRBD1. Germline V gene lookup returns CDR1 SGHKS and CDR2 YYEKEE (reference sequence). V was clipped by 1 base and J by 6 bases; unmatched bases: 13. The CDR3 sequence is 18 residues long. The DNA of the CDR3 is TGTGCCAGCAGCTTGACTCGGACAGGAGGACCCAGTAATTCACCCCTCCACTTT. It specifies CASSLTRTGGPSNSPLHF.

The rearrangement joins TRBV12-3 or TRBV12-4 to TRBJ1-5; 9 bases match TRBD1. CDR3 size: 16 residues. The V gene end was trimmed by 2 bases and the J gene end by 5 bases; junction bases not matched to a gene: 7. CDR3 sequence reads: CASSLFGTGGDQPQHF. The CDR3 region has the DNA TGTGCCAGCAGTTTATTTGGTACAGGGGGCGATCAGCCCCAGCATTTT.

Comment on this clonotype: Sequence at one end of the junction differs from germline and may be a read error. The chain has TRBV7-3 and TRBJ2-1; 11 bases fit TRBD2. The CDR3 has 15 amino acids. Looked up from germline, CDR1 is SGHTA and CDR2 is FQGTGA. The CDR3 DNA reads TGTGCCAGCAGCGTAACTAGCGGGAGTGTCGATGAGCAGTTCTTC. As protein: CASSVTSGSVDEQFF.

This clonotype was observed a handful of times. This chain uses TRBV7-9 with TRBJ2-7, with D hard to call. V lost 3 bases, J lost 2 bases, and 5 bases lay in between. The CDR3 contains 12 residues. Germline CDR1 is SEHNR and CDR2 is FQNEAQ (reference sequence). In DNA form, the CDR3 reads TGTGCCAGCAGCTTCTCAACCTACGAGCAGTACTTC. This sequence encodes CASSFSTYEQYF.

This sequence joins TRBV13 and TRBJ2-7; possibly TRBD1 or TRBD2 for D (7 bases each). CDR1 PRHDT and CDR2 FYEKMQ come from the germline V gene (reference sequence). Trimming removed 4 bases at V and 11 bases at J, with 12 bases between. This CDR3 comprises 11 residues. Here the CDR3 DNA reads TGTGCCAGCAGCTCTCAGGGGGGGAAGTACTTC. Its translation is CASSSQGGKYF. The full variable domain, rest sourced from reference TRBV13 and TRBJ2-7, is AAGVIQSPRHLIKEKRETATLKCYPIPRHDTVYWYQQGPGQDPQFLISFYEKMQSDKGSIPDRFSAQQFSDYHSELNMSSLELGDSALYFCASSSQGGKYFGPGTRLTVT.

The rearrangement uses TRBV29-1 and TRBJ2-7, with 7 bases matching TRBD2. The CDR3 runs to 12 residues. From germline, CDR1 is SQVTM and CDR2 ANQGSEA. V lost 5 bases and J lost 6; bases outside the gene matches: 7. DNA for the CDR3: TGCAGCGTTAGGGGCGGGAGCGGCGAGCAGTACTTC. Protein: CSVRGGSGEQYF.

This clonotype was counted at least ten times. This sequence joins TRBV5-1 and TRBJ2-2; D ambiguous. This CDR3 has 16 residues. Germline V gene data show CDR1 as SGHRS and CDR2 as YFSETQ. V was pared by 0 bases and J by 2 bases, with 11 bases between. Written as DNA, the CDR3 is TGCGCCAGCAGCTTGGTGATGTCCGGCAACACCGGGGAGCTGTTTTTT. Protein: CASSLVMSGNTGELFF.

In nucleotides, the CDR3 is TGTGCCAGTAGTATAAAAGGGAACACTGAAGCTTTCTTT. It codes for CASSIKGNTEAFF. This chain joins TRBV19 and TRBJ1-1; no clear D. The CDR3 is 13 amino acids. Per the germline V gene, CDR1 is LNHDA and CDR2 is SQIVND (reference sequence). Trimming shortened V by 2 bases and J by 1 base, and 5 bases separated the two germline ends.

The J gene is TRBJ2-3, the V gene TRBV3-1, with TRBD2 as a possible D gene (6 bases). The V end lost 0 bases, the J end lost 0 bases, and 19 bases lay between the germline ends. The CDR3 contains 19 residues. The germline V gene has CDR1 LGHDT and CDR2 YNNKEL (reference sequence). The CDR3 spells CASSQEGRGRVRSTDTQYF. CDR3 nucleotides: TGTGCCAGCAGCCAAGAGGGGCGGGGACGCGTTCGCAGCACAGATACGCAGTATTTT.

The chain combines TRBV9 with TRBJ1-1; unclear D gene. V was trimmed by 4 bases and J by 5 bases, leaving 15 bases between them. This CDR3 is 14 amino acids long. Germline-derived CDR1 and CDR2 are SGDLS and YYNGEE. The CDR3 coding sequence is TGTGCCAGCAGCCTCGACGGTGGGTTTACTGAAGCTTTCTTT. Residues: CASSLDGGFTEAFF.

This clonotype showed up just a few times. This sequence joins TRBV28 and TRBJ1-5; D gene ambiguous. Per the germline V gene, CDR1 is MDHEN and CDR2 is SYDVKM. The CDR3 is 12 residues long. Trimming cost V 6 bases and J 4 bases, with 7 bases left between them. The CDR3 here is CASSQTNQPQHF. DNA for the CDR3: TGTGCCAGCAGCCAGACGAATCAGCCCCAGCATTTT.

The rearrangement links TRBV12-3 or TRBV12-4 to TRBJ1-2; D remains unclear. The V end was cut by 0 bases, the J end by 8 bases, with 10 bases between. The CDR3 has 13 amino acids. In nucleotides, the CDR3 is TGTGCCAGCAGTTTAGCGCTCCCTGGAGGCTACACCTTC. It translates to CASSLALPGGYTF.

This clonotype has only a few counts. The chain's CDR3 is CASTRVNTDTQYF. CDR3 DNA: TGTGCCAGCACGAGGGTGAACACAGATACGCAGTATTTT. The gene calls are TRBV12-3 or TRBV12-4 and TRBJ2-3; a possible D gene is TRBD2 (5 bases). The length of the CDR3 is 13 residues. V was shortened by 7 bases and J by 2 bases, with 10 bases between the two germline ends.

The chain has TRBV11-3 and TRBJ2-5; D may match TRBD1 or TRBD2 (5 bases each). The CDR3 extends over 13 amino acids. The germline V and J ends were trimmed by 3 bases and 1 base, with 6 bases remaining between them. Per the germline V gene, CDR1 is SGHNT and CDR2 is YENEEA. The CDR3 nucleotides are TGTGCCAGCAGCTTCGGGGCCCAAGAGACCCAGTACTTC. Amino acid sequence: CASSFGAQETQYF.

J is TRBJ1-1 and V is TRBV7-9; no clear D. Trimming removed 3 bases from V and 5 bases from J, with 10 bases in between. Germline V lookup: CDR1 SEHNR, CDR2 FQNEAQ (reference sequence). CDR3 size: 13 residues. CDR3 coding DNA: TGTGCCAGCAGCTTCATGACCGAGACTGAAGCTTTCTTT. Translated: CASSFMTETEAFF. Full variable domain (missing parts from reference TRBV7-9 and TRBJ1-1): DTGVSQNPRHKITKRGQNVTFRCDPISEHNRLYWYRQTLGQGPEFLTYFQNEAQLEKSRLLSDRFSAERPKGSFSTLEIQRTEQGDSAMYLCASSFMTETEAFFGQGTRLTVV.

This clonotype has only a few counts. The gene calls are TRBV5-1 and TRBJ1-4, with no clear D. Trimming pared 4 bases from V and 8 bases from J, leaving 18 bases between. This CDR3 contains 15 residues. From germline, CDR1 is SGHRS and CDR2 YFSETQ. The CDR3 region is CASSNGASRLEKLFF. The CDR3 coding sequence is TGCGCCAGCAGCAACGGTGCCTCCCGTCTGGAAAAACTGTTTTTT. Based on the CDR3 plus reference TRBV5-1 and TRBJ1-4, the full variable domain is KAGVTQTPRYLIKTRGQQVTLSCSPISGHRSVSWYQQTPGQGLQFLFEYFSETQRNKGNFPGRFSGRQFSNSRSEMNVSTLELGDSALYLCASSNGASRLEKLFFGSGTQLSVL.

This clonotype appeared a few times. The rearrangement links TRBV14 to TRBJ2-7, with a tentative D call TRBD2 (5 bases). Germline V gene sequence: CDR1 SGHDN, CDR2 FVKESK. Trimming cost V 1 base and J 2 bases, with 12 bases left between them. The CDR3 sequence is 15 residues long. Written as DNA, the CDR3 is TGTGCCAGCAGCCAAGCGGGATCATGGACCTACGAGCAGTACTTC. Translated, it gives CASSQAGSWTYEQYF.